The T cell receptor beta chain described here comes from a study of blood T cell repertoires in COVID-19. About the research overall: There were acute and convalescent COVID-19 samples, and they came from the United States, Italy and Spain. The analysed material was cDNA or gDNA that came from T cells, B-cell-depleted T cells, or PBMCs.

Germline V gene lookup returns CDR1 SNHLY and CDR2 FYNNEI. Trimming stripped 8 bases from V and 1 base from J, with 12 bases between. The CDR3 has 14 amino acids. The authors' processing: Reference gene primers were amplified, and this amplification served to estimate nucleated cell counts. The table came from immunoSEQ multiplex PCR; TCRdb's copy has only in-frame clones and leaves some out. V and J calls and clone size follow that table, whereas D and trimming were derived from the DNA. The sample contains over 40,000 clones, 86% of which appear only once. This sequence joins TRBV2 and TRBJ2-1, with D unresolved. The sequencing sample was made of peripheral blood. The sequence came from a man at least 80 years old with acute or convalescent COVID-19. The CDR3 DNA reads TGTGCCAGCTTCCGAGGAGCATCCTACAATGAGCAGTTCTTC. Translation: CASFRGASYNEQFF. The full variable domain, in which reference TRBV2 and TRBJ2-1 provide the parts outside the CDR3, is EPEVTQTPSHQVTQMGQEVILRCVPISNHLYFYWYRQILGQKVEFLVSFYNNEISEKSEIFDDQFSVERPDGSNFTLKIRSTKLEDSAMYFCASFRGASYNEQFFGPGTRLTVL.